Listed below are T cell receptor beta chains from one sample, sequenced in a study of beta chain features in type 1 diabetes. Sequencing used immunoSEQ multiplex PCR; TCRdb keeps in-frame clones, though not all of them. This repertoire shows about 350,000 clones, 15% to 20% found once; its top ten account for 0.044%. Sequencing was carried out using naive CD4+ T cells from blood. These receptors came from a woman aged 18-30 years in good health. Each CDR3 is given with its conserved first and last residue. The order of the fields is V gene, clone size, J gene, CDR3 length, D gene, CDR3 DNA, CDR3 protein. D genes are given only for firm matches. Not every row has a clone size; where given, it reads once, few, many or a size class.

>TRBV5-6|NA|TRBJ2-1|15|TRBD2
TGTGCCAGCCGTTCAAGCGGGGGGGCTATCAATGAGCAGTTCTTC
CASRSSGGAINEQFF
>TRBV11-2|few|TRBJ2-5|16|NA
TGTGCCAGCAGCTTAGATCCAGGGGTAGGAATAGAGACCCAGTACTTC
CASSLDPGVGIETQYF
>TRBV5-1|few|TRBJ2-7|12|NA
TGCGCCAGCAGCCACCTTGGGGGGGAGCAGTACTTC
CASSHLGGEQYF
>TRBV18|NA|TRBJ2-1|14|NA
TGTGCCAGCTCACCCCGGAGCTCCTACAATGAGCAGTTCTTC
CASSPRSSYNEQFF
>TRBV6-1|NA|TRBJ2-5|14|TRBD2
TGTGCCAGCACTAGACTAGCGGGACGTGAGACCCAGTACTTC
CASTRLAGRETQYF
>TRBV30|few|TRBJ2-2|14|TRBD1
TGTGCCTGGGACAGGGGTCAGGACACCGGGGAGCTGTTTTTT
CAWDRGQDTGELFF
>TRBV5-1|few|TRBJ2-5|14|NA
TGCGCCAGCAGCTTGGAAGAGCGGATCGGGGCCCAGTACTTC
CASSLEERIGAQYF
>TRBV2|NA|TRBJ1-2|15|TRBD1
TGTGCCAGCAGCCGGGGACAGGATGGGTTCTATGGCTACACCTTC
CASSRGQDGFYGYTF
>TRBV7-3|few|TRBJ1-1|13|NA
TGTGCCAGCAGCCTTCGGAGCGGACGTGAAGCTTTCTTT
CASSLRSGREAFF
>TRBV4-1|few|TRBJ2-6|17|NA
TGCGCCAGCAGCCAGTCGGACAGACACTCTGGGGCCAACGTCCTGACTTTC
CASSQSDRHSGANVLTF
>TRBV7-2|few|TRBJ2-1|14|TRBD1
TGTGCCAGCGCACGGGACAGCTCCTACAATGAGCAGTTCTTC
CASARDSSYNEQFF
>TRBV21-1|few|TRBJ2-7|13|NA
TGTGCCAGCAGCGCTCAGGGAAGCTACGAGCAGTACTTC
CASSAQGSYEQYF
>TRBV4-1|NA|TRBJ1-2|13|NA
TGCGCCAGCAGCTCCCGGGGGACGGGAGGCTACACCTTC
CASSSRGTGGYTF
>TRBV7-2|few|TRBJ2-4|16|NA
TGTGCCAGCAGCTTAGGTCAGGTGTTAGCCAAAAACATTCAGTACTTC
CASSLGQVLAKNIQYF
>TRBV7-3|NA|TRBJ1-1|17|NA
TGTGCCAGCAGCTTAAGTCGGGGTAGCAATGAGGACACTGAAGCTTTCTTT
CASSLSRGSNEDTEAFF
>TRBV4-3|NA|TRBJ1-5|16|TRBD1
TGCGCCAGCAGCCAAGATGGATTGACAGGGAATCAGCCCCAGCATTTT
CASSQDGLTGNQPQHF
>TRBV2|NA|TRBJ2-3|12|TRBD1
TGTGCCAGCAGTAGACAGGGAGCTACGCAGTATTTT
CASSRQGATQYF
>TRBV30|NA|TRBJ1-1|11|NA
TGTGCCTGGAGCCCCCGCACTGAAGCTTTCTTT
CAWSPRTEAFF
>TRBV30|NA|TRBJ2-6|18|TRBD1
TGTGCCTGGAGTGAAGACAGGGATAGGCCTTCTGGGGCCAACGTCCTGACTTTC
CAWSEDRDRPSGANVLTF
>TRBV4-3|few|TRBJ1-2|15|NA
TGCGCCAGCAGCCAAAGGGGAAGGATCTCGGGCGGCTACACCTTC
CASSQRGRISGGYTF
>TRBV5-6|NA|TRBJ1-4|14|TRBD1
TGTGCCAGCAGCTTGAATTGGGACAGTGAAAAACTGTTTTTT
CASSLNWDSEKLFF
>TRBV10-3|NA|TRBJ1-6|14|NA
TGTGCCATCAGGACTAGAGACGGTAATTCACCCCTCCACTTT
CAIRTRDGNSPLHF
>TRBV5-1|few|TRBJ2-3|12|NA
TGCGCCAGCAGCTTGCCCTCCCCGACGCAGTATTTT
CASSLPSPTQYF
>TRBV25-1|few|TRBJ1-1|15|TRBD1
TGTGCCAGCAGTATACCTGGACAGGGAAGGGCTGAAGCTTTCTTT
CASSIPGQGRAEAFF
>TRBV19|NA|TRBJ1-5|14|NA
TGTGCCAGTAGTATCAGGGGCAGCAATCAGCCCCAGCATTTT
CASSIRGSNQPQHF
>TRBV7-2|NA|TRBJ2-2|15|NA
TGTGCCAGCAGCTTAGCGGGTCGAGAGGGAGGGGAGCTGTTTTTT
CASSLAGREGGELFF
>TRBV2|few|TRBJ2-5|14|TRBD1
TGTGCCAGCAGTTCGACAGGGGGAGGAGAGACCCAGTACTTC
CASSSTGGGETQYF
>TRBV7-2|few|TRBJ2-3|16|TRBD2
TGTGCCAGCAGCTTAGATCTGCGGGGGGGCACAGATACGCAGTATTTT
CASSLDLRGGTDTQYF
>TRBV7-8|NA|TRBJ1-1|14|TRBD1
TGTGCCAGCACCGGGACAGACGATAACACTGAAGCTTTCTTT
CASTGTDDNTEAFF
>TRBV25-1|few|TRBJ2-1|14|TRBD2
TGTGCCAGCAGTGATGCGGGAGGGCCGGATGAGCAGTTCTTC
CASSDAGGPDEQFF
>TRBV5-1|few|TRBJ2-1|15|NA
TGCGCCAGCAGCTTGGCTCTGACACCTAACAATGAGCAGTTCTTC
CASSLALTPNNEQFF
>TRBV9|NA|TRBJ2-5|15|TRBD2
TGTGCCAGCAGTGCCTCGGGCGGGGGATCAGAGACCCAGTACTTC
CASSASGGGSETQYF
>TRBV19|few|TRBJ2-3|15|NA
TGTGCCAGTAGTATGGCAACCGTATTTACAGATACGCAGTATTTT
CASSMATVFTDTQYF
>TRBV5-1|NA|TRBJ1-5|16|TRBD1
TGCGCCAGCAGCTTGGACCCCCAGGGGGTTGGGCAGCCCCAGCATTTT
CASSLDPQGVGQPQHF
>TRBV5-1|NA|TRBJ2-3|13|NA
TGCGCCAGCAGCTTGGCTGGCACAGATACGCAGTATTTT
CASSLAGTDTQYF
>TRBV5-1|few|TRBJ2-3|20|TRBD2
TGCGCCAGCAGCCCGGGACCCCGGACTAGCGGGGGAGGCGGCACAGATACGCAGTATTTT
CASSPGPRTSGGGGTDTQYF
>TRBV9|NA|TRBJ2-3|16|TRBD2
TGTGCCAGCACCGAGACTAGCGGGAGGGCGAAAGATACGCAGTATTTT
CASTETSGRAKDTQYF
>TRBV6-1|few|TRBJ2-7|14|TRBD1
TGTGCCAGCAGTGCGGGACAGGTTGCCTACGAGCAGTACTTC
CASSAGQVAYEQYF
>TRBV6-4|NA|TRBJ1-1|13|NA
TGTGCCAGCAGTCAAGAACAGAACACTGAAGCTTTCTTT
CASSQEQNTEAFF
>TRBV19|NA|TRBJ2-2|13|NA
TGTGCCAGTACTGTCAGGCACACCGGGGAGCTGTTTTTT
CASTVRHTGELFF
>TRBV6-1|NA|TRBJ1-2|12|NA
TGTGCCAGCAGCTTGTCCCTCTATGGCTACACCTTC
CASSLSLYGYTF
>TRBV4-1|NA|TRBJ1-2|15|TRBD1
TGCGCCAGCAGCCACTTGACAGGGGGAAACTATGGCTACACCTTC
CASSHLTGGNYGYTF
>TRBV5-1|few|TRBJ1-1|15|NA
TGCGCCAGCAGCTTGCTGAGGACCCGGGAGAGTGAAGCTTTCTTT
CASSLLRTRESEAFF
>TRBV14|few|TRBJ1-6|16|NA
TGTGCCAGCAGCCAAGTCTTTTCCAGGGGAAATTCACCCCTCCACTTT
CASSQVFSRGNSPLHF
>TRBV29-1|NA|TRBJ1-2|14|NA
TGCAGCGTTGAAGTTACCAGGGCGGCTTATGGCTACACCTTC
CSVEVTRAAYGYTF
>TRBV5-1|NA|TRBJ1-1|14|TRBD1
TGCGCCAGCAGCTGGACAGGAAAGGTCACTGAAGCTTTCTTT
CASSWTGKVTEAFF
>TRBV4-1|once|TRBJ1-4|18|NA
TGCGCCAGCAGCCTTCGGACAGCGGGGATGGCAACTAATGAAAAACTGTTTTTT
CASSLRTAGMATNEKLFF
>TRBV5-4|few|TRBJ2-1|13|NA
TGTGCCAGCAGCTTGGACCCGGGTTTTGAGCAGTTCTTC
CASSLDPGFEQFF
>TRBV30|few|TRBJ2-3|14|TRBD2
TGTGCCAGTAGACTAGCGCTGACCACAGATACGCAGTATTTT
CASRLALTTDTQYF
>TRBV18|NA|TRBJ2-7|15|NA
TGTGCCAGCTCACCAAGGAACGGAGTTCTCTACGAGCAGTACTTC
CASSPRNGVLYEQYF
>TRBV12-5|few|TRBJ2-4|16|TRBD1
TGTGCTAGTGGTTCCGGGACAGGGGATTCCAAAAACATTCAGTACTTC
CASGSGTGDSKNIQYF
>TRBV2|NA|TRBJ1-5|15|NA
TGTGCCAGCAGTCTCGGACAGACGGGCAATCAGCCCCAGCATTTT
CASSLGQTGNQPQHF
>TRBV5-1|NA|TRBJ2-3|15|TRBD1
TGCGCCAGCAGCTTCCGGACAGGGGGCACAGATACGCAGTATTTT
CASSFRTGGTDTQYF